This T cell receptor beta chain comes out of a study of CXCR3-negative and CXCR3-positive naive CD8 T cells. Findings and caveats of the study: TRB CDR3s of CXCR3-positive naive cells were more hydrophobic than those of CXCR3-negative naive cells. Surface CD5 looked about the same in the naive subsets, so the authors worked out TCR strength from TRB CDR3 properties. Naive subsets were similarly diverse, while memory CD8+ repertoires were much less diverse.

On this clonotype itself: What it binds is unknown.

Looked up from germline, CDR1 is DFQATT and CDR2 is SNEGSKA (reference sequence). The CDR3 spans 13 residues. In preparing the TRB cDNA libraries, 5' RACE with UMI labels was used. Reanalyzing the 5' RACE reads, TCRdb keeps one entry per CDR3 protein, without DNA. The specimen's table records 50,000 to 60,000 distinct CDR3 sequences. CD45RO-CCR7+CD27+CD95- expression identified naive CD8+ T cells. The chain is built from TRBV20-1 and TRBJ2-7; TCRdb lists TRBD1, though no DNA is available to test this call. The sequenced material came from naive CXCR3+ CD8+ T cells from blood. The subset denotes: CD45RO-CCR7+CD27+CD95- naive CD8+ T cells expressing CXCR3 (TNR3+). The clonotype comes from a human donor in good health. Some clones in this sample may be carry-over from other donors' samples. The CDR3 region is CSAWTGTFYEQYF.